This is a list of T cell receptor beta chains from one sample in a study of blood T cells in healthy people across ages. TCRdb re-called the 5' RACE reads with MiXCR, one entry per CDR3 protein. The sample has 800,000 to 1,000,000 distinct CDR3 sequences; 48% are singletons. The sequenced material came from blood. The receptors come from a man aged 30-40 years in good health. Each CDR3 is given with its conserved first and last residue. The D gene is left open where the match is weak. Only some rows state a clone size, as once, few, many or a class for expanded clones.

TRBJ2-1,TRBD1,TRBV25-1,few,TGTGCCAGCAGTGGGGACAGGGGGAGCTCCTACAATGAGCAGTTCTTC,CASSGDRGSSYNEQFF
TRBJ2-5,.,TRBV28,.,TGTGCCAGCAGTGCCCGTATAGAGTACATAGGACCCAATGAGCAGTACTTC,CASSARIEYIGPNEQYF
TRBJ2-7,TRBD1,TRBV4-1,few,TGCGCCAGCAGCCAAGCGGACAGGGGCTTTCTCTCCTACGAGCAGTACTTC,CASSQADRGFLSYEQYF
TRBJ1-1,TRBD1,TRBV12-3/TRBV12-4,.,TGTGCCAGCAGGACAGGGTTTTATACTGAAGCTTTCTTT,CASRTGFYTEAFF
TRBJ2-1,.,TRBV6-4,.,TGTGCCAGCAGTGACTCGATCGAAGATGAGCAGTTCTTC,CASSDSIEDEQFF
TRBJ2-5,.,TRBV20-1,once,TGCAGTGCTAGAGATCGAGTGGAGGAGACCCAGTACTTC,CSARDRVEETQYF
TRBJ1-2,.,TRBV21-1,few,TGTGCCAGCAGCAAAGAGGCGGACGGACTCTATGGCTACACCTTC,CASSKEADGLYGYTF
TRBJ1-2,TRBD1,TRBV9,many,TGTGCCAGCAGCGTCCGGGACAGGGTTACGGATGGCTACACCTTC,CASSVRDRVTDGYTF
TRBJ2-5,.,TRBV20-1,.,TGCAGTGTCCCCTCCCGGGAAGAACAAGAGACCCAGTACTTC,CSVPSREEQETQYF
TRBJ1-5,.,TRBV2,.,TGTGCCAGCAGTGATTTGGCAGAAATAAATCAGCCCCAGCATTTT,CASSDLAEINQPQHF
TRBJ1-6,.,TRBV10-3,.,TGTGCCATCGCGACTTCAGAGGGGGATCTCTCCTATAATTCACCCCTCCACTTT,CAIATSEGDLSYNSPLHF
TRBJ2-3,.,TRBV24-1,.,TGTGCCACCAGGGCCGAGCATCCTAGCACAGATACGCAGTATTTT,CATRAEHPSTDTQYF
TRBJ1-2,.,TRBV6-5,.,TGTGCCAGCAGTTTCGGCCGGGACGGTTATGGCTACACCTTC,CASSFGRDGYGYTF
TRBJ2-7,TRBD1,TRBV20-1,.,TGCAGTGCTAGAGAACAGGGGGCCTACGAGCAGTACTTC,CSAREQGAYEQYF
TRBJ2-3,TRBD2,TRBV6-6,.,TGTGCCAGCAGTTACGGGACTAGCGGGAAAGATACGCAGTATTTT,CASSYGTSGKDTQYF
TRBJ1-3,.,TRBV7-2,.,TGTGCCAGCAGCTTAATGGACAGTTCGTTCTCTGGAAACACCATATATTTT,CASSLMDSSFSGNTIYF
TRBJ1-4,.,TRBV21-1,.,TGTGCCAGCAGCAAAGCCCTCGGGACAGGGGTTGAAAAACTGTTTTTT,CASSKALGTGVEKLFF
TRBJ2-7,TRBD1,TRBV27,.,TGTGCCACGCGGGACAGGCACTCCTACGAGCAGTACTTC,CATRDRHSYEQYF
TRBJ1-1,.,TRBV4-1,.,TGCGCCAGCAGCCAAGAGGGGAGGACACGAGCTTTCTTT,CASSQEGRTRAFF
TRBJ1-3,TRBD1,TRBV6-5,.,TGTGCCAGCAGTTATCTCTCACAGGGGGGAAACACCATATATTTT,CASSYLSQGGNTIYF
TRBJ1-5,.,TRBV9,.,TGTGCCAGCAGCCCCGGGGACGGACATCAGCCCCAGCATTTT,CASSPGDGHQPQHF
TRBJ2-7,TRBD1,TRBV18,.,TGTGCCAGCTCAACGATTCCGGGACAGTCCTACGAGCAGTACTTC,CASSTIPGQSYEQYF
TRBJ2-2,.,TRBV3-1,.,TGTGCCAGCAGCCAAGATACTATCGTCGGGGAGCTGTTTTTT,CASSQDTIVGELFF
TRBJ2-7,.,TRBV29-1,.,TGCAGCGTTGAAGACAGAAGCTCCTACGAGCAGTACTTC,CSVEDRSSYEQYF
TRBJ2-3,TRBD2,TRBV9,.,TGTGCCACCCTTCCCCCTAGCGGGGGGGCCGGAGGAGATACGCAGTATTTT,CATLPPSGGAGGDTQYF
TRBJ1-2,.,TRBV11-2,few,TGTGCCAGCAGCCCGAATCGGGGGAACTATGGCTACACCTTC,CASSPNRGNYGYTF
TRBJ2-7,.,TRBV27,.,TGTGCCAGCAGCCAAGGGGCCCCCTACGAGCAGTACTTC,CASSQGAPYEQYF
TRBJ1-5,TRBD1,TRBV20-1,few,TGCAGTGCTAGGGTAGAGGGACAGGGGGTCGCTCAGCCCCAGCATTTT,CSARVEGQGVAQPQHF
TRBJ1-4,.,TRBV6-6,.,TGTGCCAGCAGAGATTACAGGGAGGCGGACACTAATGAAAAACTGTTTTTT,CASRDYREADTNEKLFF
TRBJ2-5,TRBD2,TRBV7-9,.,TGTGCCAGCAGGCCCTGGACTAGCGGGGGCCCTCAAGAGACCCAGTACTTC,CASRPWTSGGPQETQYF
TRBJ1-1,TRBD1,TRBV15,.,TGTGCCACCAGCAGAGATCTTAAGGCAGGGGGCACTGAAGCTTTCTTT,CATSRDLKAGGTEAFF
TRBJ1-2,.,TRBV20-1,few,TGCAGTGCTCCCCTTGGGTATAGGGGTTCTGGCTACACCTTC,CSAPLGYRGSGYTF
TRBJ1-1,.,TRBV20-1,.,TGCAGTGCTAGAGAAGGGGTCAGGTCTGAAGCTTTCTTT,CSAREGVRSEAFF
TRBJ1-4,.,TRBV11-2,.,TGTGCCAGCAGCTCCCTCGGCTCGGCTAATGAAAAACTGTTTTTT,CASSSLGSANEKLFF
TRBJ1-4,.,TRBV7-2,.,TGTGCCAGCAGCTTACTAGTCCGGGGACGGAGACCGAAGGAAAAACTGTTTTTT,CASSLLVRGRRPKEKLFF
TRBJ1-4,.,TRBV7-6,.,TGTGCCAGCAGCCCCATGTCCGGGAGCGAAAAACTGTTTTTT,CASSPMSGSEKLFF
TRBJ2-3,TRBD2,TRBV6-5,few,TGTGCCAGCAGTTACTTCTGGGGGAGGGCAGATACGCAGTATTTT,CASSYFWGRADTQYF
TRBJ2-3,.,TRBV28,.,TGTGCCAGCAGTCCGCTCCCCGGTCCCACAGATACGCAGTATTTT,CASSPLPGPTDTQYF
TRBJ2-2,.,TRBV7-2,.,TGTGCCAGCAGCCCAGCGGACACCGGGGAGCTGTTTTTT,CASSPADTGELFF
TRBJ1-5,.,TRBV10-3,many,TGTGCCGCGTGGCCGGGGCCGGTAGGCAATCAGCCCCAGCATTTT,CAAWPGPVGNQPQHF
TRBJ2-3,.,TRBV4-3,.,TGCGCCAGCAGCCAAGATTACGCCCTGCGGGCCACAGATACGCAGTATTTT,CASSQDYALRATDTQYF
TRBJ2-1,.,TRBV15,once,TGTGCCACCAGCAGAGAGCCGATGGCTAGTGGCACCTACAATGAGCAGTTCTTC,CATSREPMASGTYNEQFF
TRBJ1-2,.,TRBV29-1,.,TGCAGCGTTGTCGCCAGGGAGGATAGTGGCTACACCTTC,CSVVAREDSGYTF
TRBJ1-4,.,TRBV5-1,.,TGCGCCAGCAGCTTGGGAGGGGTGCAAGAAAAACTGTTTTTT,CASSLGGVQEKLFF